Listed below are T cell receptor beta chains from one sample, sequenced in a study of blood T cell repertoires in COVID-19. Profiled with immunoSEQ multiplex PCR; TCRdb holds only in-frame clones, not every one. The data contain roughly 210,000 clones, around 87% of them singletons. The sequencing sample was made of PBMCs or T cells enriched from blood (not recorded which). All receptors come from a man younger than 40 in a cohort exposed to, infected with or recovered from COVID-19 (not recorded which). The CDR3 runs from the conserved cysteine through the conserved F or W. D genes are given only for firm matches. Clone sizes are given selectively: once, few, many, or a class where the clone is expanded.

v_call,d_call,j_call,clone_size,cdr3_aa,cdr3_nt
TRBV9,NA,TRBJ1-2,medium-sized,CASSVAAQAYGYTF,TGTGCCAGCAGCGTAGCTGCACAGGCCTATGGCTACACCTTC
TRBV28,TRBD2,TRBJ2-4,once,CASRLGGRIGKNIQYF,TGTGCCAGCCGCTTGGGAGGGCGGATCGGCAAAAACATTCAGTACTTC
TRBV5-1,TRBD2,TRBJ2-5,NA,CASSPGGGETQYF,TGCGCCAGCAGCCCCGGGGGAGGGGAGACCCAGTACTTC
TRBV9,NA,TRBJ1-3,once,CASSVGGTAGNTIYF,TGTGCCAGCAGCGTCGGCGGGACGGCTGGAAACACCATATATTTT
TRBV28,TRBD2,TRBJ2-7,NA,CASCEGRVAGSYEQYF,TGTGCCTCCTGCGAGGGAAGAGTAGCGGGCTCCTACGAGCAGTACTTC
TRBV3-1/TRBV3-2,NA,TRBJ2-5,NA,CASSQGLLGTQYF,TGTGCCAGCAGCCAAGGACTCTTGGGGACCCAGTACTTC
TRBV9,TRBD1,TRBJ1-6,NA,CASSSWTGSSYNSPLHF,TGTGCCAGCAGCTCGTGGACAGGCAGCTCCTATAATTCACCCCTCCACTTT
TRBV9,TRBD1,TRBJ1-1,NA,CASSVGTGRGTEAFF,TGTGCCAGCAGCGTAGGGACAGGGAGAGGGACTGAAGCTTTCTTT
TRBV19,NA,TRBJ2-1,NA,CASSTRAGYEQFF,TGTGCCAGTAGTACCAGGGCGGGGTACGAGCAGTTCTTC
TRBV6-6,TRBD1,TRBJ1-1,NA,CASSFSRDRGAFF,TGTGCCAGCAGTTTTTCCCGGGACAGGGGAGCTTTCTTT
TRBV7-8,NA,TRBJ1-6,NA,CASSLAAGYNSPLHF,TGTGCCAGCAGCTTAGCGGCAGGATATAATTCACCCCTCCACTTT
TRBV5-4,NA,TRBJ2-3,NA,CASSPNRQATDTQYF,TGTGCCAGCAGCCCCAACCGACAGGCCACAGATACGCAGTATTTT
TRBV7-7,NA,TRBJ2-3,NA,CASSLSGIGADTQYF,TGTGCTAGCAGCTTGTCCGGGATTGGCGCAGATACGCAGTATTTT
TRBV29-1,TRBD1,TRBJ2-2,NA,CSVPRGLGTGELFF,TGCAGCGTTCCCAGGGGGCTTGGCACCGGGGAGCTGTTTTTT
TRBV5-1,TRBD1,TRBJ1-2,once,CASSGGQGENGYTF,TGCGCCAGCAGCGGAGGACAGGGGGAGAATGGCTACACCTTC
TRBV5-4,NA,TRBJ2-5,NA,CASSFVGATWETQYF,TGTGCCAGCAGCTTTGTGGGGGCGACCTGGGAGACCCAGTACTTC
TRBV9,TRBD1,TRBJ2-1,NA,CASSVGHRGYNEQFF,TGTGCCAGCAGCGTAGGGCACAGGGGCTACAATGAGCAGTTCTTC
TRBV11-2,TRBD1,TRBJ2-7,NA,CASSTPVDRGSYEQYF,TGTGCCAGCAGCACCCCGGTGGACAGGGGATCCTACGAGCAGTACTTC
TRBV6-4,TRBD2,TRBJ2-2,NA,CASREAGGFTGELFF,TGTGCCAGCAGAGAAGCGGGAGGGTTCACCGGGGAGCTGTTTTTT
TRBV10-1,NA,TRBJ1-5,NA,CASSAWRRSNQPQHF,TGCGCCAGCAGTGCTTGGCGGCGTAGCAATCAGCCCCAGCATTTT
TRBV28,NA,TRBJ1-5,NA,CASSRYRRVYNQPQHF,TGTGCCAGCAGTCGATACAGGAGGGTTTACAATCAGCCCCAGCATTTT
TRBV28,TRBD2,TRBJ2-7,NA,CASSEERLANEQYF,TGTGCCAGCAGTGAGGAAAGACTAGCCAACGAGCAGTACTTC